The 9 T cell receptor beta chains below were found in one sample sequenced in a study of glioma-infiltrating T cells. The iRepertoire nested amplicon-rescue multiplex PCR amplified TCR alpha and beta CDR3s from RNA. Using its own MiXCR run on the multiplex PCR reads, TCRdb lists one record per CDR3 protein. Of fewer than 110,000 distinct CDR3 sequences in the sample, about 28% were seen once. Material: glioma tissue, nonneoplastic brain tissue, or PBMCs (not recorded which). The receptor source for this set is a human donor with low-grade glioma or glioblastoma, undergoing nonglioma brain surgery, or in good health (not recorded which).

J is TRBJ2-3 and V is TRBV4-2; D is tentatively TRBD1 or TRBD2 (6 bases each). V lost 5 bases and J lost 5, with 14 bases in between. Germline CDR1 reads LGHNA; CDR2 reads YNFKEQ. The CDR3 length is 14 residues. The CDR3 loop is CASSFAGGLDTQYF. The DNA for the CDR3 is TGTGCCAGCAGCTTCGCTGGGGGGCTAGATACGCAGTATTTT.

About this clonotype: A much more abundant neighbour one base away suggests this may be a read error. The DNA of the CDR3 is TGTGCCAGTAGTACAACGGTGAAAACTGAAGCTTTCTTT. Protein product: CASSTTVKTEAFF. V and J are TRBV19 and TRBJ1-1; no definite D call. The germline V gene encodes CDR1 LNHDA and CDR2 SQIVND (reference sequence). The CDR3 totals 13 residues.

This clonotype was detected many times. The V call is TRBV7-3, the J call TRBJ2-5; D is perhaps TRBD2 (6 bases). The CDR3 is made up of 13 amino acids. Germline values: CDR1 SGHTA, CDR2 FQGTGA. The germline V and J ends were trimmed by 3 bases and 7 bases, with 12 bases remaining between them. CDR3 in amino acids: CASSFSGMGTQYF. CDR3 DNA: TGTGCCAGCAGCTTTAGCGGAATGGGGACCCAGTACTTC.

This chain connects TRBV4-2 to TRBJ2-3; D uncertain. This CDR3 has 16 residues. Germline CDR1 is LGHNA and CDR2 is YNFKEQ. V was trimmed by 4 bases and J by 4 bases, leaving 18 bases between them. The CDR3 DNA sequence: TGTGCCAGCAGCCGAGATGGTCCGACACGCGCAGATACGCAGTATTTT. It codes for CASSRDGPTRADTQYF.

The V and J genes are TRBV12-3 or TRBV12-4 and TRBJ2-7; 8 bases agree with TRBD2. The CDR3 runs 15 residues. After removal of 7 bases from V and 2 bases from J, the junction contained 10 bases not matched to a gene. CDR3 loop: CASTLSSGGPYEQYF. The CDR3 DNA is TGTGCCAGCACCTTATCCAGCGGGGGACCCTACGAGCAGTACTTC.

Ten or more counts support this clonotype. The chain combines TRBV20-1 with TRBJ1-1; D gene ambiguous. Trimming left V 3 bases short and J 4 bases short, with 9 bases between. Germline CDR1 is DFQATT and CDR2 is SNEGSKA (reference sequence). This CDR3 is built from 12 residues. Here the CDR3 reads CSARLLSTEAFF. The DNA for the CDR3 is TGCAGTGCTAGGTTGTTGTCCACTGAAGCTTTCTTT.

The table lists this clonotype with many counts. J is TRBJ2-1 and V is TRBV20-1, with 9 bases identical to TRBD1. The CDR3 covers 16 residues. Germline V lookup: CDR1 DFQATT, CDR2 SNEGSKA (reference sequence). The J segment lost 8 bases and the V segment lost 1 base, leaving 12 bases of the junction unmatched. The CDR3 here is CSARASGTGFGHEQFF. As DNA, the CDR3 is TGCAGTGCTAGAGCCTCCGGGACAGGGTTCGGCCATGAGCAGTTCTTC.

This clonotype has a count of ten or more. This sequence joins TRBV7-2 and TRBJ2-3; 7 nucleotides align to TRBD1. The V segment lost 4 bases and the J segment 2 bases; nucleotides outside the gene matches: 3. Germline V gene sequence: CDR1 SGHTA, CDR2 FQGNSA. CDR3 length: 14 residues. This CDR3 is CASSWGQHTDTQYF. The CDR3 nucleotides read TGTGCCAGCAGCTGGGGACAGCACACAGATACGCAGTATTTT.

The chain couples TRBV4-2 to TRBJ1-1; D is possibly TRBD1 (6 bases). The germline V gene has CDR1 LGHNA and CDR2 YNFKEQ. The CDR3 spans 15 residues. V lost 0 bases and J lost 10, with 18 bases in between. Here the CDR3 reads CASSQDPRGGRSAFF. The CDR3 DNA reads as TGTGCCAGCAGCCAAGATCCTCGTGGGGGGCGGTCAGCTTTCTTT.